This T cell receptor (beta chain) was recorded in a study of OX40 agonist ivuxolimab in advanced cancers. Regarding the complete study: The costimulatory receptor OX40 (CD134) was targeted by ivuxolimab, a fully human IgG2 agonistic monoclonal antibody. Intravenous ivuxolimab was administered to patients every 2 weeks at six dose levels: 0.01, 0.1, 0.3, 1.5, 3 and 10 mg/kg. Of the 52 patients in dose escalation, 19 had hepatocellular carcinoma, about 15 had melanoma, 9 had renal cell carcinoma and 9 had head and neck cancer. A male proportion of 75% to 85% and a mean age of 60 years, ranging from about 20 to 85, were recorded for the dose-escalation cohort. Prior anti-PD-1, anti-PD-L1 or anti-CTLA-4 therapy was permitted, and checkpoint inhibitors had been received by roughly two fifths of dose-escalation patients. Partial responses occurred in three dose-escalation patients: two with cutaneous melanoma and one with hepatocellular carcinoma. The purpose of peripheral TCRbeta sequencing was to test whether ivuxolimab changed TCR sequence diversity and led to clonal T-cell expansion. The paper reports the monotherapy dose-escalation portion (N of about 54 patients) of the phase I ivuxolimab trial. Broad study findings and their caveats: After ivuxolimab, expanded clones were on average more numerous among CD8+ T cells than among CD4+ T cells. Clonal expansion of both CD4+ and CD8+ blood T cells was observed from baseline to week 6 at doses 0.1 to 3.0 mg/kg. Which antigens the clonally expanded peripheral T cells were specific for was not determined. In the 0.1-3.0 mg/kg groups, partial responders were among the patients with the lowest normalized peripheral clonal expansion, particularly in CD8+ T cells. Low levels of normalized T-cell clonal expansion were also seen in some patients who did not respond.

To sequence the TCRbeta CDR3 region, genomic DNA was isolated from the sorted cells. The immunoSEQ Assay was used to sequence the TCRbeta CDR3 regions. Sourced from immuneACCESS, this table was stored by TCRdb with only in-frame sequences that have V and J called. A share of the clones is absent; for the studies checked, an unresolved V gene accounts for under half, and the remainder has no known explanation. Present in this sample are some 55,000 clones, approximately 80% of which were seen just once. The top ten hold roughly 4.2% of the sample. Trimming takes 6 bases from V and 0 bases from J, and the germline ends sit 13 bases apart. From its cysteine to its phenylalanine, the CDR3 spans 15 amino acids. Only the CDR3 region is kept as DNA, spanning 45 bases read in frame from base 1. As encoded in the germline V gene, CDR1 is SGHRS while CDR2 is YFSETQ. Concerning this clone: Its antigen is currently not known. One base away there is no much larger clone; base qualities are not given.

The trial excluded patients who had a history of autoimmune disease or were on systemic immunosuppression. Peripheral blood for TCR sequencing was collected from all dose cohorts at baseline, on cycle 4 day 1, and on cycle 7 day 1. The samples were drawn from a first-in-human, open-label, multicenter phase I dose-escalation trial of ivuxolimab. Adults with locally advanced or metastatic head and neck squamous cell, hepatocellular, melanoma or renal cell carcinoma were enrolled in the trial. Before TCR sequencing, CD4+ T cells and CD8+ T cells were sorted from peripheral blood as separate populations.

The sample consisted of CD4+ or CD8+ T cells sorted from blood, taken in a trial of the OX40 agonist ivuxolimab. The receptor comes from an adult with an advanced solid tumor such as melanoma, head and neck, liver or kidney cancer. The chain joins TRBV5-1 to TRBJ1-5; the D segment could be TRBD1, given 5 matching bases. The nucleotides are TGCGCCAGCAAGTTAGCAGGGTATAGCAATCAGCCCCAGCATTTT. Its protein product is CASKLAGYSNQPQHF.